The clone carrying this T cell receptor (beta chain) was observed a few times. The isolated RNA, all of it, was reverse transcribed, so expressed TCRB transcripts were what got sequenced. Using immunoSEQ multiplex PCR, the repertoire was profiled, and TCRdb retains in-frame clones only, with some absent. The data contain roughly 240,000 clones, 13% to 15% of them singletons. This record comes from a study of beta chain features in type 1 diabetes. CD4+ naive, central memory, regulatory and stem cell-like memory cells were sorted via CD45RO/CCR7/CD25/CD127/CD95/CD27. CDR1 is MNHEY, CDR2 SVGAGI, per germline. This CDR3 comprises 16 residues. V lost 0 bases to trimming and J lost 8 bases; unmatched junction nucleotides: 10.

The source of this sequence is a woman aged 40 to 49 in good health. This chain joins TRBV6-5 and TRBJ2-1; 7 bases map to TRBD1. Sequencing input: naive CD4+ T cells from blood. Written as DNA, the CDR3 is TGTGCCAGCAGTTACTCCCCCGACAGGGTAGGCGATGAGCAGTTCTTC. Protein sequence: CASSYSPDRVGDEQFF.